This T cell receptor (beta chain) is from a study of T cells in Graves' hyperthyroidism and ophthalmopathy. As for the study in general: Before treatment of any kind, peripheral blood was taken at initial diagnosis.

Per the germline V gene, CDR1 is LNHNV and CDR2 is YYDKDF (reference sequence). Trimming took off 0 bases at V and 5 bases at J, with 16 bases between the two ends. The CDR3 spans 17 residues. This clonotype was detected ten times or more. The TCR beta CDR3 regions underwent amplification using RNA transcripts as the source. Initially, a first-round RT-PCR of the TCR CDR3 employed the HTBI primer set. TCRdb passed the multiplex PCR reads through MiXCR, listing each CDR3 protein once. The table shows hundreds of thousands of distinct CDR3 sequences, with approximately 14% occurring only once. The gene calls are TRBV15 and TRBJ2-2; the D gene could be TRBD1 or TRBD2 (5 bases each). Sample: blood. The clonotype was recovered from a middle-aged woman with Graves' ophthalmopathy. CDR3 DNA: TGTGCCACCAGCAGAGATCTCCGGGACGGGAAGACCGGGGAGCTGTTTTTT. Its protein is CATSRDLRDGKTGELFF.